The clone carrying this T cell receptor beta chain appeared many times. Its antigen is still unknown. Trimming took 3 bases from V and 4 from J, leaving 3 bases between them. CDR3 length: 11 residues. CDR1 and CDR2 (germline): SNHLY, FYNNEI. Treatment reported: skin biopsy from PPD injection site in Mantoux-positive individual. A UMI-containing oligonucleotide was joined by 3' ligation to the TCR cDNA template. Individuals with a positive Mantoux test gave biopsies from PPD-injected skin. This sample was taken from a study of naive and memory T cell subsets. Broader study findings: The RNA method is potentially sensitive to activation and differentiation changes. Tuberculin site TCR excess was interpreted as type IV hypersensitivity infiltration. TCRs were reportedly recovered from both biopsy types, mostly tuberculin test sites.

The SP2 primer and nested alpha and beta constant region primers amplified ligated cDNA in four rounds. TCRdb called the UMI-ligation and nested PCR reads again in MiXCR, with one record for every CDR3 protein. The sample includes some 40,000 distinct CDR3 sequences, 9.5% to 12% of them seen just once. This chain connects TRBV2 to TRBJ2-5; D is uncertain. The TCR comes from an adult in good health. Sequenced here: skin, sampled from a tuberculin skin test site. CDR3 sequence: CASSEVETQYF. The CDR3 DNA reads TGTGCCAGCAGTGAGGTAGAGACCCAGTACTTC. Filled out from reference TRBV2 and TRBJ2-5, the complete variable domain reads EPEVTQTPSHQVTQMGQEVILRCVPISNHLYFYWYRQILGQKVEFLVSFYNNEISEKSEIFDDQFSVERPDGSNFTLKIRSTKLEDSAMYFCASSEVETQYFGPGTRLLVL.